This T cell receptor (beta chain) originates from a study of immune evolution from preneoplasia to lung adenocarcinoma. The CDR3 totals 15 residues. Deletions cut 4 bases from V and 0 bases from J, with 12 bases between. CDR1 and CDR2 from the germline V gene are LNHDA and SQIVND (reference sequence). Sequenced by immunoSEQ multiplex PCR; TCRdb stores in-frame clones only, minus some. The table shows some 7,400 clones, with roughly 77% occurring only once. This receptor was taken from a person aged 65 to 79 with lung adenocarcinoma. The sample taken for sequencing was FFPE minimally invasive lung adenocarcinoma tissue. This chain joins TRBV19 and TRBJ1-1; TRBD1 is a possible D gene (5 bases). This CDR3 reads CASSNSGSMNTEAFF. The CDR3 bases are TGTGCCAGTAGTAATTCAGGGAGCATGAACACTGAAGCTTTCTTT. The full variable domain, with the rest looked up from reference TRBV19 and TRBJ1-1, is DGGITQSPKYLFRKEGQNVTLSCEQNLNHDAMYWYRQDPGQGLRLIYYSQIVNDFQKGDIAEGYSVSREKKESFPLTVTSAQKNPTAFYLCASSNSGSMNTEAFFGQGTRLTVV.